Following are 29 T cell receptor beta chains from one sample sequenced in a study of blood T cell repertoires in COVID-19 (dated by TCRdb to about 2020). Library method: the immunoSEQ multiplex PCR assay. The table was pulled from immuneACCESS by TCRdb, which kept in-frame rearrangements only. Such tables lose some clones; where checked, under half of the loss comes from unresolved V genes, and the rest has no known cause. The sample profile shows under 500,000 clones; about 90% of them were found once. Together, the top ten hold under 2% of the sample. The specimen was PBMCs or T cells enriched from blood (not recorded which). These receptors originate from a woman younger than 35 with acute COVID-19.

The V call is TRBV5-4, the J call TRBJ1-1; 8 positions match TRBD1. The CDR3 contains 15 residues. J was trimmed by 0 bases and V by 2 bases; bases with no gene match: 3. In germline, CDR1 is SGHNT, CDR2 YYREEE (reference sequence). The CDR3 DNA sequence: TGTGCCAGCAGCTTACAGGGGGGGTTGAACACTGAAGCTTTCTTT. Encoded protein: CASSLQGGLNTEAFF. The full variable domain, its missing parts supplied by reference TRBV5-4 and TRBJ1-1, is ETGVTQSPTHLIKTRGQQVTLRCSSQSGHNTVSWYQQALGQGPQFIFQYYREEENGRGNFPPRFSGLQFPNYSSELNVNALELDDSALYLCASSLQGGLNTEAFFGQGTRLTVV.

This rearrangement joins TRBV3-1 (or the pseudogene TRBV3-2) to TRBJ2-1; 7 bases are a match to TRBD1. Germline CDR1 reads LGHDT; CDR2 reads YNNKEL (reference sequence). V shed 1 base, J shed 4 bases, and the junction held 7 bases outside the gene matches. CDR3 length: 16 residues. The CDR3 region has the DNA TGTGCCAGCAGCCAAGTCACAGGGGTAGGGTACAATGAGCAGTTCTTC. Protein: CASSQVTGVGYNEQFF.

This chain connects TRBV4-1 to TRBJ2-1, with D possibly matching TRBD2 (6 bases). This CDR3 region has 16 residues. Deletions cut 0 bases from V and 4 bases from J, with 13 bases between. CDR1 and CDR2 (germline): MGHRA, YSYEKL. Here the CDR3 DNA reads TGCGCCAGCAGCCAAGACCAGGACTATCCATACAATGAGCAGTTCTTC. It is translated as CASSQDQDYPYNEQFF.

V is TRBV5-8 and J is TRBJ2-1, with D tentatively TRBD1 (5 bases). Trimming pared 6 bases from V and 0 bases from J, leaving 13 bases between. The length of the CDR3 is 15 residues. Germline V gene data show CDR1 as SGHTS and CDR2 as YDEGEE. This chain's CDR3 is CASTNGHSSYNEQFF. The CDR3 nucleotides are TGTGCCAGCACCAATGGACATAGCTCCTACAATGAGCAGTTCTTC.

The chain couples TRBV28 to TRBJ2-7, with D maybe TRBD2 (6 bases). Germline V CDR1 and CDR2: MDHEN, SYDVKM. The CDR3 spans 14 residues. The V end lost 6 bases, the J end lost 0 bases, and 12 bases lay between the germline ends. Here the CDR3 reads CASRGLFISYEQYF. CDR3 bases: TGTGCCAGCAGGGGACTCTTCATCTCCTACGAGCAGTACTTC.

The chain links TRBV10-1 to TRBJ2-7, with 8 bases fitting TRBD2. The CDR3 runs to 14 residues. Germline V gene data show CDR1 as WNHNN and CDR2 as SYGVQD (reference sequence). V dropped 6 bases and J dropped 2; count of bases not matched to a gene: 6. For the CDR3, the DNA is TGCGCCAGCAGGAATAGCGGGGAACCCTACGAGCAGTACTTC. Protein sequence: CASRNSGEPYEQYF.

CDR3 residues: CASSGVGGAVGELFF. The CDR3 DNA is TGTGCCAGCAGTGGAGTGGGAGGGGCTGTCGGGGAGCTGTTTTTT. The chain combines TRBV7-2 with TRBJ2-2, with 7 nucleotides matching TRBD2. CDR1 and CDR2 (germline): SGHTA, FQGNSA. The CDR3 extends over 15 amino acids. V lost 6 bases, J lost 7 bases, and 11 bases stayed unmatched.

The chain links TRBV6-7 to TRBJ1-5, with 8 positions matching TRBD1. TRBV6-7 belongs to the ORF category, with a function that is uncertain. The J segment lost 3 bases and the V segment lost 2 bases, leaving 3 bases of the junction unmatched. The CDR3 runs 15 residues. CDR3 sequence (DNA): TGTGCCAGCAGTTACGGGACAGGTAACAATCAGCCCCAGCATTTT. Its translation: CASSYGTGNNQPQHF.

The chain uses TRBV11-2 and TRBJ1-1, with D perhaps TRBD1 (6 bases). V shed 5 bases and J shed 8 bases, with 18 bases lying between them. Per germline, CDR1 SGHAT and CDR2 FQNNGV. The length of the CDR3 is 14 residues. The CDR3 coding sequence is TGTGCCAGCAGCACTGGGCAGGGGCGTAGGGAAGCTTTCTTT. Translating gives CASSTGQGRREAFF.

This clone was found once. The chain couples TRBV6-5 to TRBJ1-2; D gene unclear. This CDR3 has 15 residues. Trimming removed 2 bases from V and 0 bases from J, with 10 bases in between. The germline V gene encodes CDR1 MNHEY and CDR2 SVGAGI. The CDR3 DNA reads as TGTGCCAGCAGTTACGAGACACCCACTAACTATGGCTACACCTTC. As protein: CASSYETPTNYGYTF.

J is TRBJ1-6 and V is TRBV4-1; 7 bases match TRBD1. The CDR3 is 15 amino acids. After removal of 4 bases from V and 10 bases from J, the junction contained 10 bases not matched to a gene. Germline CDR1 MGHRA, CDR2 YSYEKL. The CDR3 loop is CASSPGTVVYSPLHF. In DNA form, the CDR3 reads TGCGCCAGCAGCCCCGGGACAGTTGTTTACTCACCCCTCCACTTT.

The chain recombines TRBV5-1 with TRBJ2-5; TRBD1 matches at 7 bases. The CDR3 runs 16 residues. J was trimmed by 1 base and V by 4 bases; bases with no gene match: 10. In germline, CDR1 is SGHRS, CDR2 YFSETQ. The CDR3 DNA reads as TGCGCCAGCAGCCCAGGGGGTTGGGGCCCCCAAGAGACCCAGTACTTC. Translated: CASSPGGWGPQETQYF.

With regard to this clone: Additional DNA sequences in this sample encode the identical CDR3. This sequence joins TRBV18 and TRBJ2-7; TRBD1 matches at 8 bases. CDR3 length: 14 residues. Germline V CDR1 and CDR2: KGHSH, LQKENI. V dropped 6 bases and J dropped 1; count of bases not matched to a gene: 5. The CDR3 region has the DNA TGTGCCAGCTCGCCCGGGACAGGTTCCTACGAGCAGTACTTC. This sequence encodes CASSPGTGSYEQYF.

The chain carries TRBV29-1 and TRBJ1-1, with TRBD1 matching 7 bases. Trimming took 3 bases from V and 1 from J; bases not matched to a gene: 14. The CDR3 totals 17 residues. Germline assignment: CDR1 SQVTM and CDR2 ANQGSEA. CDR3 sequence (DNA): TGCAGCGTTGAGTTGACAGGGACCATTAGTACGAACACTGAAGCTTTCTTT. Translation gives CSVELTGTISTNTEAFF.

The CDR3 is CASSLWAGGNEQYF. Here the CDR3 DNA reads TGTGCCAGCAGTTTATGGGCGGGAGGGAACGAGCAGTACTTC. The rearrangement links TRBV28 to TRBJ2-7; 9 bases are a match to TRBD2. The V gene end was trimmed by 0 bases and the J gene end by 5 bases; junction bases not matched to a gene: 2. This CDR3 spans 14 amino acids. In germline, CDR1 is MDHEN, CDR2 SYDVKM. The entire variable domain, with the rest obtained from reference TRBV28 and TRBJ2-7, is as follows: DVKVTQSSRYLVKRTGEKVFLECVQDMDHENMFWYRQDPGLGLRLIYFSYDVKMKEKGDIPEGYSVSREKKERFSLILESASTNQTSMYLCASSLWAGGNEQYFGPGTRLTVT.

The V gene is TRBV4-1, the J gene TRBJ2-7; 9 bases map to TRBD1. The CDR3 consists of 13 residues. The V gene end was trimmed by 4 bases and the J gene end by 5 bases; junction bases not matched to a gene: 3. Germline V CDR1 and CDR2: MGHRA, YSYEKL. CDR3: CASSRDRVHEQYF. The CDR3 DNA follows: TGCGCCAGCAGCCGGGACAGGGTACACGAGCAGTACTTC.

V usage is TRBV7-9 and J usage is TRBJ2-7, with D uncertain. From germline, CDR1 is SEHNR and CDR2 FQNEAQ (reference sequence). The CDR3 length is 12 residues. The V end lost 0 bases, the J end lost 3 bases, and 3 bases lay between the germline ends. CDR3 protein: CASSLAHYEQYF. CDR3 nucleotide sequence: TGTGCCAGCAGCTTAGCTCACTACGAGCAGTACTTC.

The CDR3 region is CATSGLPVGLSGNTIYF. The CDR3 coding sequence is TGTGCCACCAGCGGACTCCCTGTGGGTCTCTCTGGAAACACCATATATTTT. This chain links TRBV15 with TRBJ1-3; no clear D gene. The CDR3 length is 17 residues. V gave up 5 bases and J gave up 0 bases, with 17 bases separating them. CDR1 is LNHNV, CDR2 YYDKDF, per germline (reference sequence).

The chain recombines TRBV6-5 with TRBJ1-3, with 7 positions matching TRBD1. J gave up 2 bases and V 7 bases, and 5 bases lay outside the gene matches. CDR3 length: 14 amino acids. Per germline, CDR1 MNHEY and CDR2 SVGAGI. CDR3 nucleotide sequence: TGTGCCAGCACACGGGACAGACCTGGAAACACCATATATTTT. It yields the protein CASTRDRPGNTIYF.

The CDR3 nucleotides are TGTGCCAGCAGCTTACTCCCCCGCGCTGAAGCTTTCTTT. Translated, it gives CASSLLPRAEAFF. V is TRBV5-8 and J is TRBJ1-1; D is unclear. Trimming took off 2 bases at V and 6 bases at J, with 11 bases between the two ends. CDR1 is SGHTS and CDR2 is YDEGEE in the germline V gene. The CDR3 runs to 13 residues.

The chain combines TRBV5-6 with TRBJ2-7, with 9 bases that match TRBD1. CDR1 and CDR2 (germline): SGHDT, YYEEEE. Germline trimming cut 2 bases from V and 2 bases from J; bases unmatched to any gene: 5. There are 15 residues in the CDR3. The chain's CDR3 is CASSFRTGEPYEQYF. The CDR3, as DNA: TGTGCCAGCAGCTTTAGGACAGGGGAACCCTACGAGCAGTACTTC.

The genes are TRBV5-1 and TRBJ1-1; 9 bases match TRBD1. The germline V gene encodes CDR1 SGHRS and CDR2 YFSETQ. V shed 5 bases and J 5 bases; nucleotides not matched to a gene: 4. This CDR3 comprises 13 residues. CDR3 residues: CASRWDRVTEAFF. As DNA, the CDR3 is TGCGCCAGCAGGTGGGACAGGGTAACTGAAGCTTTCTTT.

As for this clone: Other DNA sequences of this sample code for an identical CDR3. The chain is built from TRBV28 and TRBJ1-2; possible D gene TRBD1, 6 bases. The V and J ends lost 3 bases and 2 bases respectively, with 7 bases between them. CDR3 length equals 13 residues. CDR1 is MDHEN and CDR2 is SYDVKM in the germline V gene. In DNA, the CDR3 is TGTGCCAGCAGTTTGGGACAAAACTATGGCTACACCTTC. It translates to CASSLGQNYGYTF.

The chain has TRBV19 and TRBJ1-1, with D tentatively TRBD1 (6 bases). Trimming took off 4 bases at V and 10 bases at J, with 16 bases between the two ends. Germline CDR1 is LNHDA and CDR2 is SQIVND (reference sequence). The CDR3 has 13 amino acids. In nucleotides, the CDR3 is TGTGCCAGTAGTACTCCCAGCCCAGGGGTAGCTTTCTTT. Amino acid sequence: CASSTPSPGVAFF.

This sequence joins TRBV7-3 and TRBJ2-5, with 9 bases matching TRBD2. Germline assignment: CDR1 SGHTA and CDR2 FQGTGA. The CDR3 totals 15 residues. Germline trimming cut 5 bases from V and 0 bases from J; bases unmatched to any gene: 4. The DNA of the CDR3 is TGTGCCAGCAGCACGAGCGGGGGGTACCAAGAGACCCAGTACTTC. This sequence encodes CASSTSGGYQETQYF.

The chain uses TRBV5-6 and TRBJ1-6, with D uncertain. The length of the CDR3 is 15 residues. In germline, CDR1 is SGHDT, CDR2 YYEEEE. The V and J ends lost 0 bases and 7 bases respectively, with 11 bases between them. CDR3 sequence reads: CASSLDQAGNSPLHF. The CDR3 DNA sequence: TGTGCCAGCAGCTTGGATCAGGCGGGGAATTCACCCCTCCACTTT.

J is TRBJ1-2 and V is TRBV3-1 (or the pseudogene TRBV3-2); D not resolved. The CDR3 has 14 amino acids. The V end lost 2 bases, the J end lost 10 bases, and 17 bases lay between the germline ends. Germline CDR1 and CDR2: LGHDT and YNNKEL (reference sequence). The CDR3 is CASSQYGWSANYTF. CDR3 sequence (DNA): TGTGCCAGCAGCCAATACGGGTGGTCGGCGAACTACACCTTC.

The V call is TRBV6-6, the J call TRBJ1-2; a possible D gene is TRBD1 (5 bases). Trimming took 6 bases from V and 0 from J, leaving 11 bases between them. From germline, CDR1 is MNHNY and CDR2 SVGAGI (reference sequence). The CDR3 loop spans 14 amino acids. In DNA form, the CDR3 reads TGTGCCAGCAGGGTGACAGAAGCTAACTATGGCTACACCTTC. Amino acid sequence: CASRVTEANYGYTF.

The chain couples TRBV5-1 to TRBJ2-1, with D uncertain. Germline CDR1 is SGHRS and CDR2 is YFSETQ. V was clipped by 5 bases and J by 9 bases, with 15 bases between them. There are 13 residues in the CDR3. This chain's CDR3 is CASRFNSGLEQFF. CDR3 DNA sequence: TGCGCCAGCAGGTTCAACAGTGGGCTTGAGCAGTTCTTC.